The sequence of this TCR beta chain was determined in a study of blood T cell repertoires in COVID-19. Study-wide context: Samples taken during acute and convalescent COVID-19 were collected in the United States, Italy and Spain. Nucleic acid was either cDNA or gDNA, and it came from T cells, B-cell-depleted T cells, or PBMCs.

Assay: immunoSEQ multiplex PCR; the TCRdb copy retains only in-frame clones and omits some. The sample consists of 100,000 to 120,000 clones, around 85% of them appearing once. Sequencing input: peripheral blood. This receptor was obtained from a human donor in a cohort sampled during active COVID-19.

CDR3 protein: CASRPGTGERGDGYTF. CDR3 coding DNA: TGTGCCAGCAGACCCGGGACAGGGGAACGGGGGGATGGCTACACCTTC. The rearrangement uses TRBV7-6 and TRBJ1-2, with 10 bases matching TRBD1. Per germline, CDR1 SGHVS and CDR2 FNYEAQ. The CDR3 is 16 residues long. The J segment lost 6 bases and the V segment lost 6 bases, leaving 13 bases of the junction unmatched. The full variable domain, in which reference TRBV7-6 and TRBJ1-2 provide the parts outside the CDR3, is GAGVSQSPRYKVTKRGQDVALRCDPISGHVSLYWYRQALGQGPEFLTYFNYEAQQDKSGLPNDRFSAERPEGSISTLTIQRTEQRDSAMYRCASRPGTGERGDGYTFGSGTRLTVV.